These 9 T cell receptor beta chains were all obtained from the same sample, sequenced in a study of OX40 agonist ivuxolimab in advanced cancers. Assay: immunoSEQ multiplex PCR; the TCRdb copy retains only in-frame clones and omits some. The sample consists of about 54,000 clones, just under 85% of them appearing once. The source material was CD4+ or CD8+ T cells sorted from blood, sampled in a trial of the OX40 agonist ivuxolimab. These receptors came from an adult with an advanced solid tumor such as melanoma, head and neck, liver or kidney cancer.

This chain connects TRBV4-1 to TRBJ1-2; tentatively, D is TRBD1 (6 bases). Trimming left V 0 bases short and J 8 bases short, with 25 bases between. The germline CDR1 and CDR2 sequences are MGHRA and YSYEKL. This CDR3 region has 18 residues. This chain's CDR3 is CASSQDFTTGLGSRGYTF. The CDR3 nucleotides read TGCGCCAGCAGCCAAGATTTCACCACAGGGTTGGGAAGTCGAGGCTACACCTTC.

This rearrangement joins TRBV9 to TRBJ1-3; no clear D. V lost 0 bases to trimming and J lost 3 bases, with 7 bases between them. The CDR3 covers 14 residues. From germline, CDR1 is SGDLS and CDR2 YYNGEE. The DNA of the CDR3 is TGTGCCAGCAGCGTAGAATTAAATGGAAACACCATATATTTT. Translation gives CASSVELNGNTIYF.

This rearrangement joins TRBV11-2 to TRBJ2-2, with TRBD2 matching 9 bases. Germline trimming cut 3 bases from V and 8 bases from J; bases unmatched to any gene: 10. CDR3 length: 16 amino acids. In germline, CDR1 is SGHAT, CDR2 FQNNGV. The CDR3 protein is CASSLLLAGNQGELFF. As DNA, the CDR3 is TGTGCCAGCAGCTTGTTGCTAGCGGGAAATCAGGGGGAGCTGTTTTTT.

The rearrangement links TRBV7-2 to TRBJ2-5; D is possibly TRBD2 (5 bases). Trimming cost V 3 bases and J 1 base, with 18 bases left between them. CDR1 and CDR2 (germline): SGHTA, FQGNSA. This CDR3 is built from 17 residues. The CDR3: CASSFSFGVGAQETQYF. CDR3 nucleotides: TGTGCCAGCAGCTTTTCGTTCGGAGTGGGAGCCCAAGAGACCCAGTACTTC.

The J gene is TRBJ1-3, the V gene TRBV28; D is undetermined. Germline V gives CDR1 MDHEN, CDR2 SYDVKM. Trimming pared 7 bases from V and 2 bases from J, leaving 9 bases between. The length of the CDR3 is 13 residues. The CDR3 region is CASILTAGNTIYF. The DNA for the CDR3 is TGTGCCAGCATCCTGACTGCTGGAAACACCATATATTTT.

V usage is TRBV5-1 and J usage is TRBJ2-1; TRBD2 matches 7 bases. CDR3 length: 15 residues. CDR1 SGHRS and CDR2 YFSETQ come from the germline V gene. The V gene end was trimmed by 3 bases and the J gene end by 2 bases; junction bases not matched to a gene: 5. CDR3 region: CASSSREEPYNEQFF. In nucleotides, the CDR3 is TGCGCCAGCAGCTCCCGGGAGGAACCCTACAATGAGCAGTTCTTC.

This clone was seen a few times. This rearrangement joins TRBV6-5 to TRBJ2-7; D is undetermined. The CDR3 contains 14 residues. CDR1 and CDR2 from the germline V gene are MNHEY and SVGAGI. The V and J ends lost 5 bases and 5 bases respectively, with 16 bases between them. CDR3 loop: CASSDRWIYDEQYF. CDR3 coding DNA: TGTGCCAGCAGTGACCGGTGGATCTATGACGAGCAGTACTTC.

This clone was detected only a few times. V and J are TRBV19 and TRBJ2-2, with TRBD2 matching over 10 bases. CDR1 is LNHDA, CDR2 SQIVND, per germline (reference sequence). The V and J ends lost 5 bases and 6 bases, in that order; junction bases with no gene match: 6. The length of the CDR3 is 15 residues. CDR3 protein: CASSLTSGASGELFF. The DNA of the CDR3 is TGTGCCAGTAGTTTAACTAGCGGGGCGTCCGGGGAGCTGTTTTTT.

This clone was seen once. The V call is TRBV5-1, the J call TRBJ1-2, with a weak D call TRBD1 (6 bases). The V and J ends lost 2 bases and 6 bases respectively, with 14 bases between them. Germline V gives CDR1 SGHRS, CDR2 YFSETQ. The CDR3 covers 14 residues. As DNA, the CDR3 is TGCGCCAGCAGCTTTTTGAGGGGGGACGATGGCTACACCTTC. Its protein is CASSFLRGDDGYTF.